This TCR beta chain emerged from a study of technical replicates of blood from a few donors. Repertoires were generated with immunoSEQ multiplex PCR, while TCRdb's copy carries only in-frame clones and drops some. The top ten hold 0.29% of the sample, which has over 75,000 clones, 95% to 98% seen once. The CDR3 has 12 residues. The V gene lost 0 bases and the J gene lost 7 bases, with 6 bases spanning the gap. Germline V gene sequence: CDR1 LNHNV, CDR2 YYDKDF (reference sequence). The clonotype comes from a human donor in good health. Sequenced input: T cells isolated from PBMCs. The V and J genes are TRBV15 and TRBJ1-1; no clear D. This chain's CDR3 is CATSRETIEAFF. CDR3 nucleotide sequence: TGTGCCACCAGCAGAGAAACTATTGAAGCTTTCTTT.